Presented here are 7 T cell receptor beta chains from one specimen sequenced in a study of T cells after yellow fever vaccination. MiXCR was run by TCRdb on the 5' RACE reads, yielding one entry per CDR3 protein. Of some 560,000 distinct CDR3 sequences in the sample, approximately 21% were seen once. Here the sequenced sample was PBMCs, taken 15 days after the yellow fever booster vaccination. Receptor source: a man aged 30-40 years who received the YFV17D yellow fever vaccine.

This clonotype was seen ten or more times. V gene TRBV27 combines with J gene TRBJ2-2; D gene ambiguous. Germline values: CDR1 MNHEY, CDR2 SMNVEV (reference sequence). V was shortened by 3 bases and J by 7 bases, with 6 bases between the two germline ends. The CDR3 extends over 12 amino acids. CDR3 coding DNA: TGTGCCAGCAGTTTGTCTGTCGGGGAGCTGTTTTTT. Protein sequence: CASSLSVGELFF.

This chain uses TRBV27 with TRBJ2-1; D may be TRBD1 or TRBD2 (5 bases each). The CDR3 is 15 amino acids. Germline loops: CDR1 MNHEY, CDR2 SMNVEV (reference sequence). The ends were cut back, 6 bases at V and 7 bases at J, with 19 bases in the middle. The CDR3 DNA sequence: TGTGCCAGCAGAGAGGACACCGCGGGTTTTAATGAGCAGTTCTTC. This codes for CASREDTAGFNEQFF.

The chain has TRBV20-1 and TRBJ2-2, with D uncertain. Trimming took 1 base from V and 7 from J, leaving 4 bases between them. CDR1 is DFQATT and CDR2 is SNEGSKA in the germline V gene (reference sequence). The length of the CDR3 is 11 residues. CDR3 region: CSARVGGELFF. DNA for the CDR3: TGCAGTGCTAGAGTGGGCGGGGAGCTGTTTTTT.

This clonotype has a handful of counts. The genes are TRBV20-1 and TRBJ2-2, with D possibly TRBD2 on 7 matching bases. The germline V and J ends were trimmed by 5 bases and 5 bases, with 12 bases remaining between them. The germline V gene encodes CDR1 DFQATT and CDR2 SNEGSKA (reference sequence). This CDR3 is 13 amino acids long. The DNA for the CDR3 is TGCAGTGCTTTGGGAGGGGGGACCGGGGAGCTGTTTTTT. Encoded protein: CSALGGGTGELFF.

The chain joins TRBV7-2 to TRBJ1-1; 8 bases match TRBD1. Germline assignment: CDR1 SGHTA and CDR2 FQGNSA. The CDR3 spans 15 residues. The junction had 9 bases not matched to a gene; V was cut back by 3 bases and J by 6 bases. The CDR3: CASSFIQGAGPEAFF. CDR3 bases: TGTGCCAGCAGCTTTATCCAGGGGGCGGGCCCTGAAGCTTTCTTT.

This clonotype was counted between two and nine times. The chain couples TRBV28 to TRBJ1-5; TRBD1 might be the D (5 bases). V was cut by 4 bases and J by 2 bases, with 12 bases left in between. This CDR3 region has 15 residues. CDR1 and CDR2 (germline): MDHEN, SYDVKM. For the CDR3, the DNA is TGTGCCAGCAGTTCCGGGGGGGTGGGCAATCAGCCCCAGCATTTT. It encodes CASSSGGVGNQPQHF.

This chain uses TRBV7-2 with TRBJ2-3, with D uncertain. Per the germline V gene, CDR1 is SGHTA and CDR2 is FQGNSA. V lost 5 bases and J 4 bases, leaving 10 bases between the germline ends. CDR3 length: 13 amino acids. CDR3 coding DNA: TGTGCCAGCAGCCTTTGGCTCGCAGATACGCAGTATTTT. This gives the protein CASSLWLADTQYF.